Each of the 23 T cell receptor beta chains below was sequenced from the same sample in a study of PD-1 blockade in classical Hodgkin lymphoma. Using immunoSEQ multiplex PCR, the repertoire was profiled, and TCRdb retains in-frame clones only, with some absent. The top ten hold 42% of the sample, which has more than 6,000 clones, over 60% seen once. As to time point: cycle 4 day 1 (C4D1), after five to seven weeks of nivolumab. After autologous stem cell transplantation all patients relapsed, and prior brentuximab vedotin exposure differed between cohorts. Source: peripheral blood mononuclear cells (PBMCs), taken before the fourth cycle of nivolumab. These receptors all stem from a human donor with classical Hodgkin lymphoma.

The chain has TRBV11-3 and TRBJ2-1, with 7 bases identical to TRBD2. From germline, CDR1 is SGHNT and CDR2 YENEEA. V shed 0 bases, J shed 8 bases, and the junction held 7 bases outside the gene matches. This CDR3 spans 15 amino acids. The CDR3 coding sequence is TGTGCCAGCAGCTTAGATGGCGGGAGTAAAGATGAGCAGTTCTTC. Its protein is CASSLDGGSKDEQFF.

The V call is TRBV7-2, the J call TRBJ2-3; no clear D. Germline V gives CDR1 SGHTA, CDR2 FQGNSA. The CDR3 has 13 residues. V gave up 2 bases and J gave up 9 bases, with 12 bases separating them. This chain's CDR3 is CASSLLGSRTQYF. The CDR3 region has the DNA TGTGCCAGCAGCTTACTAGGAAGCCGCACGCAGTATTTT.

V and J are TRBV29-1 and TRBJ2-7, with a tentative D call TRBD2 (6 bases). The length of the CDR3 is 13 residues. V was cut by 2 bases and J by 6 bases, with 14 bases left in between. The germline CDR1 and CDR2 sequences are SQVTM and ANQGSEA. The CDR3 loop reads CSVERRQGGEQYF. CDR3 DNA: TGCAGCGTTGAACGGAGGCAGGGAGGCGAGCAGTACTTC.

The chain is built from TRBV13 and TRBJ2-7, with a possible D match to TRBD1 (6 bases). Trimming removed 8 bases at V and 0 bases at J, with 14 bases between. CDR1 PRHDT and CDR2 FYEKMQ come from the germline V gene (reference sequence). This CDR3 has 14 residues. The CDR3, as DNA: TGTGCCAGCTCCGAGGGACACCTCTCCTACGAGCAGTACTTC. This encodes CASSEGHLSYEQYF. Complete variable domain (other parts from reference TRBV13 and TRBJ2-7): AAGVIQSPRHLIKEKRETATLKCYPIPRHDTVYWYQQGPGQDPQFLISFYEKMQSDKGSIPDRFSAQQFSDYHSELNMSSLELGDSALYFCASSEGHLSYEQYFGPGTRLTVT.

V usage is TRBV7-2 and J usage is TRBJ1-2, with 7 bases fitting TRBD1. After removal of 7 bases from V and 4 bases from J, the junction contained 3 bases not matched to a gene. Germline V lookup: CDR1 SGHTA, CDR2 FQGNSA. The CDR3 consists of 12 residues. The CDR3 loop is CASTRQGYGYTF. In DNA, the CDR3 is TGTGCCAGCACCCGACAGGGCTATGGCTACACCTTC. The full variable domain, in which reference TRBV7-2 and TRBJ1-2 provide the parts outside the CDR3, is GAGVSQSPSNKVTEKGKDVELRCDPISGHTALYWYRQSLGQGLEFLIYFQGNSAPDKSGLPSDRFSAERTGGSVSTLTIQRTQQEDSAVYLCASTRQGYGYTFGSGTRLTVV.

The chain uses TRBV5-1 and TRBJ2-3; 11 positions match TRBD1. Trimming removed 3 bases from V and 6 bases from J; junction bases left unmatched: 0. The germline gives CDR1 SGHRS, CDR2 YFSETQ. The CDR3 spans 13 residues. The CDR3 is CASSWTGGDTQYF. For the CDR3, the DNA is TGCGCCAGCAGCTGGACAGGGGGCGATACGCAGTATTTT.

The CDR3 region is CASSLRHSSSGNTIYF. The CDR3 nucleotides are TGCGCCAGCAGCTTGAGGCACAGCTCCTCTGGAAACACCATATATTTT. The chain employs TRBV5-1 and TRBJ1-3; D not resolved. Looked up from germline, CDR1 is SGHRS and CDR2 is YFSETQ. CDR3 length: 16 residues. V lost 1 base and J lost 0, with 11 bases in between. Full variable domain (outside the CDR3, taken from reference TRBV5-1 and TRBJ1-3): KAGVTQTPRYLIKTRGQQVTLSCSPISGHRSVSWYQQTPGQGLQFLFEYFSETQRNKGNFPGRFSGRQFSNSRSEMNVSTLELGDSALYLCASSLRHSSSGNTIYFGEGSWLTVV.

The chain combines TRBV5-4 with TRBJ2-2, with no clear D. Germline assignment: CDR1 SGHNT and CDR2 YYREEE (reference sequence). There are 14 residues in the CDR3. With 0 bases removed from V and 6 bases from J, the gap between germline ends came to 9 bases. Written as DNA, the CDR3 is TGTGCCAGCAGCTTGGAGGACCTGTCCGGGGAGCTGTTTTTT. Its translation is CASSLEDLSGELFF.

The chain employs TRBV27 and TRBJ2-7; D is unclear. Germline CDR1 is MNHEY and CDR2 is SMNVEV (reference sequence). Trimming removed 5 bases at V and 9 bases at J, with 23 bases between. This CDR3 is built from 15 residues. The CDR3 DNA is TGTGCCAGCAGTACCTACCAGTGGTCCCGTCGCGGGCAGTACTTC. It specifies CASSTYQWSRRGQYF.

The chain combines TRBV14 with TRBJ2-5; a possible D gene is TRBD2 (5 bases). The V end lost 0 bases, the J end lost 1 base, and 27 bases lay between the germline ends. There are 21 residues in the CDR3. The germline gives CDR1 SGHDN, CDR2 FVKESK. This chain's CDR3 is CASSQDYRFFMAGRSQETQYF. CDR3 in DNA: TGTGCCAGCAGCCAAGATTACCGCTTTTTTATGGCGGGCCGGTCCCAAGAGACCCAGTACTTC.

Details on this clone: Relative to the germline gene, one junction end is altered; a read error may explain this. Other nucleotide sequences from this sample produce the same CDR3. This rearrangement joins TRBV4-1 to TRBJ2-3; 10 bases map to TRBD2. Germline CDR1 and CDR2: MGHRA and YSYEKL. This CDR3 has 15 residues. The DNA of the CDR3 is TGCGCCAGCAGCCGAACTAGCGGGGATACAGATACGCAATATTTT. This encodes CASSRTSGDTDTQYF.

The chain employs TRBV5-4 and TRBJ2-4; a possible D gene is TRBD2 (6 bases). This CDR3 has 17 residues. CDR1 and CDR2 from the germline V gene are SGHNT and YYREEE (reference sequence). V was trimmed by 4 bases and J by 0 bases, leaving 17 bases between them. CDR3 region: CASSQIGTGGAKNIQYF. Written as DNA, the CDR3 is TGTGCCAGCAGCCAGATCGGGACTGGAGGAGCCAAAAACATTCAGTACTTC. Variable domain in full (rest from reference TRBV5-4 and TRBJ2-4): ETGVTQSPTHLIKTRGQQVTLRCSSQSGHNTVSWYQQALGQGPQFIFQYYREEENGRGNFPPRFSGLQFPNYSSELNVNALELDDSALYLCASSQIGTGGAKNIQYFGAGTRLSVL.

The chain has TRBV18 and TRBJ2-5, with 7 bases fitting TRBD2. Germline values: CDR1 KGHSH, CDR2 LQKENI. The CDR3 sequence is 13 residues long. V shed 6 bases, J shed 3 bases, and the junction held 4 bases outside the gene matches. The CDR3 region is CASSRGGEETQYF. In nucleotides, the CDR3 is TGTGCCAGCTCCCGGGGAGGGGAAGAGACCCAGTACTTC. Full variable domain (outside the CDR3, taken from reference TRBV18 and TRBJ2-5): NAGVMQNPRHLVRRRGQEARLRCSPMKGHSHVYWYRQLPEEGLKFMVYLQKENIIDESGMPKERFSAEFPKEGPSILRIQQVVRGDSAAYFCASSRGGEETQYFGPGTRLLVL.

This clone is judged medium-sized (0.01 to 0.1%). The gene calls are TRBV19 and TRBJ1-5; D remains unclear. Germline CDR1 and CDR2: LNHDA and SQIVND (reference sequence). The CDR3 covers 14 residues. V was shortened by 3 bases and J by 5 bases, with 11 bases between the two germline ends. As DNA, the CDR3 is TGTGCCAGTAGTATTTTTGGGGAGGATCAGCCCCAGCATTTT. Translation gives CASSIFGEDQPQHF.

The chain combines TRBV2 with TRBJ1-1; the match to TRBD1 covers 9 bases. Germline V gene lookup returns CDR1 SNHLY and CDR2 FYNNEI. The CDR3 contains 16 residues. Trimming at V came to 6 bases and at J to 0 bases, leaving 8 bases not matched to a gene. The chain's CDR3 is CASRTGQGYLNTEAFF. The CDR3 DNA follows: TGTGCCAGCAGGACCGGACAGGGGTACCTGAACACTGAAGCTTTCTTT.

The CDR3: CASSLGQGKTEAFF. Here the CDR3 DNA reads TGCGCCAGCAGCTTGGGACAGGGGAAAACTGAAGCTTTCTTT. V and J are TRBV5-1 and TRBJ1-1, with TRBD1 identical over 8 bases. The CDR3 extends over 14 amino acids. CDR1 is SGHRS, CDR2 YFSETQ, per germline. V shed 0 bases and J 5 bases; nucleotides not matched to a gene: 3.

J is TRBJ1-3 and V is TRBV5-1, with unresolved D. This CDR3 has 15 amino acids. Between the trimmed V and J ends, which lost 0 bases and 2 bases, there was a span of 9 bases. Germline V lookup: CDR1 SGHRS, CDR2 YFSETQ. CDR3 protein: CASSLEGIPGNTIYF. As DNA, the CDR3 is TGCGCCAGCAGCTTGGAAGGCATACCTGGAAACACCATATATTTT.

The rearrangement links TRBV5-1 to TRBJ2-7, with TRBD2 matching 10 bases. CDR3 length equals 14 residues. Germline V gene data show CDR1 as SGHRS and CDR2 as YFSETQ. The ends lost 4 bases at V and 6 bases at J; junction bases unmatched: 7. CDR3 protein: CASSTLAGEVEQYF. The CDR3 nucleotides read TGCGCCAGCAGCACCCTAGCGGGAGAGGTCGAGCAGTACTTC.

This clone was found a few times. The chain links TRBV18 to TRBJ2-6; TRBD1 might be the D (5 bases). CDR1 is KGHSH, CDR2 LQKENI, per germline. This CDR3 spans 17 amino acids. V lost 2 bases and J lost 0, with 11 bases in between. The CDR3 sequence is CASSPRSGNSGANVLTF. CDR3 coding DNA: TGTGCCAGCTCACCAAGGTCAGGGAACTCTGGGGCCAACGTCCTGACTTTC. The entire variable domain, with the rest obtained from reference TRBV18 and TRBJ2-6, is as follows: NAGVMQNPRHLVRRRGQEARLRCSPMKGHSHVYWYRQLPEEGLKFMVYLQKENIIDESGMPKERFSAEFPKEGPSILRIQQVVRGDSAAYFCASSPRSGNSGANVLTFGAGSRLTVL.

The rearrangement joins TRBV28 to TRBJ2-6; 11 bases align to TRBD2. The germline gives CDR1 MDHEN, CDR2 SYDVKM. This CDR3 comprises 18 residues. Trimming took 4 bases from V and 2 from J; bases not matched to a gene: 7. The CDR3 DNA reads TGTGCCAGCAGTTCTAGCGGGAGGTATCGAACTGGGGCCAACGTCCTGACTTTC. Translated: CASSSSGRYRTGANVLTF.

V gene TRBV5-1 combines with J gene TRBJ1-6; D is uncertain. This CDR3 spans 14 amino acids. V was clipped by 0 bases and J by 7 bases, with 8 bases between them. In germline, CDR1 is SGHRS, CDR2 YFSETQ. The CDR3 loop reads CASSLEGNNSPLHF. The DNA of the CDR3 is TGCGCCAGCAGCTTGGAAGGGAACAATTCACCCCTCCACTTT.

The rearrangement uses TRBV7-8 and TRBJ2-7; tentative D call: TRBD2 (6 bases). Germline CDR1 and CDR2: SGHVS and FQNEAQ. The length of the CDR3 is 15 residues. Between the trimmed V and J ends, which lost 6 bases and 2 bases, there was a span of 17 bases. Here the CDR3 reads CASSFTGTPTYEQYF. In nucleotides, the CDR3 is TGTGCCAGCAGTTTCACCGGGACTCCAACCTACGAGCAGTACTTC. The entire variable domain, with the rest obtained from reference TRBV7-8 and TRBJ2-7, is as follows: GAGVSQSPRYKVAKRGQDVALRCDPISGHVSLFWYQQALGQGPEFLTYFQNEAQLDKSGLPSDRFFAERPEGSVSTLKIQRTQQEDSAVYLCASSFTGTPTYEQYFGPGTRLTVT.

This clone was observed once. With a much larger clone just one base away, this may be a read error. The chain has TRBV21-1 and TRBJ2-7; the D call TRBD2 from the table was never checked on the DNA. TRBV21-1 is tagged as a pseudogene. CDR3 length equals 15 residues. The CDR3 DNA sequence: TGTGTCAGCAGCAAAGCCTCCGGGACTAGCTACGAGCAGTACTTC. It yields the protein CVSSKASGTSYEQYF.